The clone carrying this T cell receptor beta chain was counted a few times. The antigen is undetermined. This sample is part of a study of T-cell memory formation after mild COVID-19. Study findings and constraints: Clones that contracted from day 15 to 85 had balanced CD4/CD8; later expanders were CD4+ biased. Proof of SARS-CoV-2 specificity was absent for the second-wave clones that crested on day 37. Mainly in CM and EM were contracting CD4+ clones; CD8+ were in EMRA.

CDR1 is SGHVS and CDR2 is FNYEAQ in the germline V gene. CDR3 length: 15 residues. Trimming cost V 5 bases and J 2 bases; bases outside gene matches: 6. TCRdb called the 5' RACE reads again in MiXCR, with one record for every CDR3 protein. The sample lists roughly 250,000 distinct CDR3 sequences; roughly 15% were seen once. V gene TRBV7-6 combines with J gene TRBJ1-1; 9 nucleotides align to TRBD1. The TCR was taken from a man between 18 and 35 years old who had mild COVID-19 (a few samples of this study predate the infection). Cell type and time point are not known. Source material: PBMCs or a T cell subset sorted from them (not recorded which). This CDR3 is CASSAGTGFNTEAFF. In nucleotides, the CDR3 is TGTGCCAGCAGCGCCGGGACAGGGTTTAACACTGAAGCTTTCTTT. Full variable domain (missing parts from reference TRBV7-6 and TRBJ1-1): GAGVSQSPRYKVTKRGQDVALRCDPISGHVSLYWYRQALGQGPEFLTYFNYEAQQDKSGLPNDRFSAERPEGSISTLTIQRTEQRDSAMYRCASSAGTGFNTEAFFGQGTRLTVV.